Here is one T cell receptor (beta chain) with its context. Its cognate antigen is unknown. V shed 3 bases and J shed 0 bases, with 10 bases lying between them. The CDR3 is 15 amino acids. Germline V gene lookup returns CDR1 SGHDT and CDR2 YYEEEE. This entry is derived from a study of T cell responses to AZD1222 COVID-19 vaccine. Assay: immunoSEQ multiplex PCR; the TCRdb copy retains only in-frame clones and omits some. The data show under 200,000 clones, approximately 94% seen once. Overall study results and limits: A reported finding is that nearly half of spike-specific TCRs target unmutated variant regions. Just 5 to 7 AZD1222 recipients were seropositive at baseline. Mostly white British, mostly female donors; authors suggested clonal diversity may be underestimated.

The starting material was peripheral blood, obtained 28 days after the second dose of the MenACWY control vaccine. The chain uses TRBV5-6 and TRBJ2-1; D may be TRBD2 (5 bases). This clonotype was sampled from an adult who received the MenACWY meningococcal vaccine as a control. The CDR3 DNA is TGTGCCAGCAGCTGGCCGGGAAGCTCCTACAATGAGCAGTTCTTC. Translation: CASSWPGSSYNEQFF.